A single sample gave rise to the 4 T cell receptor beta chains below, sequenced in a study of cytotoxic CD8 clonotypes in ibrutinib-treated CLL. Libraries were prepared by immunoSEQ multiplex PCR; TCRdb keeps only in-frame clonotypes and omits some of them. Of fewer than 90,000 clones in the sample, roughly 86% are singletons; the top ten hold around 5.4%. Source: PBMCs, taken before ibrutinib treatment. These receptors came from a human donor with chronic lymphocytic leukemia.

The V gene is TRBV7-2, the J gene TRBJ1-5, with D perhaps matching TRBD1 (5 bases). Looked up from germline, CDR1 is SGHTA and CDR2 is FQGNSA. V was shortened by 3 bases and J by 3 bases, with 12 bases between the two germline ends. CDR3 length: 15 residues. In nucleotides, the CDR3 is TGTGCCAGCAGCTTGCACGGGGGGAACAATCAGCCCCAGCATTTT. It codes for CASSLHGGNNQPQHF.

Only one count was recorded for this clone. The rearrangement joins TRBV27 to TRBJ2-7; 9 bases fit TRBD2. The germline V gene encodes CDR1 MNHEY and CDR2 SMNVEV (reference sequence). With V trimmed by 5 bases and J by 2 bases, 7 bases remained unmatched. The CDR3 is made up of 15 amino acids. The CDR3 region has the DNA TGTGCCAGCAGTCCTAGCGGGACATTGGCCTACGAGCAGTACTTC. Amino acid sequence: CASSPSGTLAYEQYF.

The rearrangement links TRBV19 to TRBJ2-7; 8 nucleotides align to TRBD1. Looked up from germline, CDR1 is LNHDA and CDR2 is SQIVND (reference sequence). Unmatched junction bases numbered 11, after V lost 5 bases and J lost 2 bases. The CDR3 sequence is 16 residues long. CDR3 sequence reads: CASSPRTGIFPYEQYF. As DNA, the CDR3 is TGTGCCAGTAGTCCCCGGACAGGGATATTCCCCTACGAGCAGTACTTC.

The rearrangement links TRBV6-1 to TRBJ1-2; D is possibly TRBD1 (6 bases). The V end was cut by 1 base, the J end by 4 bases, with 16 bases between. This CDR3 comprises 16 residues. Germline V gene lookup returns CDR1 MNHNS and CDR2 SASEGT. The CDR3 DNA sequence: TGTGCCAGCAGTGAAGTCCGCCCAGGGGCGGGCTATGGCTACACCTTC. It yields the protein CASSEVRPGAGYGYTF.